This T cell receptor (beta chain) was sequenced in a study of blood T cell repertoires in COVID-19. Looking at the study overall: The study drew acute and convalescent COVID-19 samples from the United States, Italy and Spain. Sample material is recorded as cDNA or gDNA derived from T cells, B-cell-depleted T cells, or PBMCs.

The CDR3 has 14 amino acids. Per the germline V gene, CDR1 is LNHDA and CDR2 is SQIVND (reference sequence). The V gene lost 3 bases and the J gene lost 3 bases, with 9 bases spanning the gap. Authors' processing steps: Nucleated cell number was recorded as an estimate derived from reference gene primer amplification. Using immunoSEQ multiplex PCR, the repertoire was profiled, and TCRdb retains in-frame clones only, with some absent. The V and J calls and clone size are taken from that table; D and trimming were inferred from the DNA. The table has roughly 200,000 clones, approximately 83% seen once.

The sequence was obtained from a man between 50 and 59 years old with active or convalescent COVID-19. The chain carries TRBV19 and TRBJ1-5; D gene unclear. The specimen was peripheral blood. The CDR3 loop reads CASSMRGHNQPQHF. Here the CDR3 DNA reads TGTGCCAGTAGTATGAGAGGGCACAATCAGCCCCAGCATTTT.